This entry is about one TCR beta chain. Its cognate antigen is unknown. The data derive from a study of cytomegalovirus exposure and HLA in healthy donors. Whole-study findings and limits: Common viral pathogens were later found to be apparently linked to several of the most significant clusters. According to a later analysis, donors in an Asian-associated ancestry cluster reportedly had fewer N-insertions than the roughly 630-donor mean.

It was with 60 Vbeta and 13 Jbeta primers that the PCR ran. Sequencing used immunoSEQ multiplex PCR; TCRdb keeps in-frame clones, though not all of them. The repertoire holds 70,000 to 90,000 clones, less than 85% seen once, with 4.2% in the top ten. The TCR comes from a man aged 55 to 70 in good health and CMV-seronegative. Material for sequencing was PBMCs.

CDR3 nucleotide sequence: TGTGCCAGCAGGCCAATGGGCCAGCTATACAATGAGCAGTTCTTC. As protein: CASRPMGQLYNEQFF. The gene calls are TRBV2 and TRBJ2-1, with D unresolved. Germline CDR1 reads SNHLY; CDR2 reads FYNNEI. V lost 6 bases to trimming and J lost 4 bases, with 16 bases between them. CDR3 length: 15 residues.